The 2 T cell receptor beta chains below all came from one sample that was sequenced in a study of cytomegalovirus exposure and HLA in healthy donors. The PCR made use of 60 Vbeta and 13 Jbeta primers. Sequencing used immunoSEQ multiplex PCR; TCRdb keeps in-frame clones, though not all of them. The sample lists approximately 220,000 clones; approximately 80% were seen once. Sequencing input: PBMCs. All receptors derive from a man aged 25 to 40 in good health and CMV-seronegative.

The rearrangement uses TRBV27 and TRBJ1-1; D not certain. Per germline, CDR1 MNHEY and CDR2 SMNVEV (reference sequence). V was cut by 3 bases and J by 0 bases, with 17 bases left in between. The CDR3 runs 17 residues. CDR3 sequence reads: CASSFLNPGLMNTEAFF. The CDR3 nucleotides read TGTGCCAGCAGTTTCCTTAACCCCGGACTGATGAACACTGAAGCTTTCTTT.

This chain connects TRBV5-1 to TRBJ1-1; unclear D gene. CDR1 and CDR2 from the germline V gene are SGHRS and YFSETQ. V lost 3 bases, J lost 5 bases, and 11 bases lay in between. The CDR3 extends over 13 amino acids. This chain's CDR3 is CASSYGMETEAFF. The CDR3 DNA is TGCGCCAGCAGCTACGGGATGGAAACTGAAGCTTTCTTT.